This T cell receptor beta chain is drawn from a study of shared clonotypes between healthy human individuals. General study points: Generally, estimated richness proved larger in naive subsets than it did in memory subsets.

Germline V CDR1 and CDR2: SGHTS, YDEGEE. The CDR3 is 14 residues long. Trimming took off 0 bases at V and 6 bases at J, with 9 bases between the two ends. About this clone: Its antigen is still unknown.

Naive CD8 isolation took CD45RO-negative cells positively selected for CCR7 and excluded terminally differentiated effector memory CD45RA+ cells. Several immunoSEQ plates held equal portions of the genomic DNA taken from each subset. This table comes from immunoSEQ multiplex PCR, and its TCRdb copy is limited to in-frame clones, with some not included. Counted here are 450,000 to 700,000 clones, less than 97% occurring once; the ten biggest clones make up approximately 0.1%. The chain joins TRBV5-8 to TRBJ1-4, with TRBD1 as a possible D gene (6 bases). Material for sequencing was naive CD8+ T cells sorted from blood. The origin of this receptor is a woman in her 30s in good health. The CDR3 DNA is TGTGCCAGCAGCTTGGGAGGGGGAGATGAAAAACTGTTTTTT. It is translated as CASSLGGGDEKLFF.